This T cell receptor beta chain was retrieved from a study of cytomegalovirus exposure and HLA in healthy donors. With regard to this clone: Antigen specificity is unknown.

Whole-study findings and limits: One cluster of highly shared sequence variants probably arose as a sequencing artifact. It was reported in a later analysis that an Asian-associated ancestry cluster showed fewer N-insertions than the approximately 670-donor mean.

Use of 60 Vbeta and 13 Jbeta primers characterized the PCR. Per the original methods: Approximately 83 million unique TCR beta chains, roughly 11 million shared, were counted in a later analysis. Profiling relied on immunoSEQ multiplex PCR, and the TCRdb table lists in-frame clones only, not all of them. That table gives V, J and clone size, and the DNA gave D and trimming. Of about 190,000 clones in the sample, approximately 84% were seen once. The sequence was collected from a man in his forties or fifties in good health and CMV-seronegative. Sample: PBMCs.

CDR3 sequence (DNA): TGTGCCTGGAAGATGGACTCCCTCTCCTACGAGCAGTACTTC. Protein sequence: CAWKMDSLSYEQYF. The rearrangement links TRBV30 to TRBJ2-7, with a weak D call TRBD2 (5 bases). Looked up from germline, CDR1 is GTSNPN and CDR2 is SVGIG (reference sequence). The CDR3 consists of 14 residues. V was trimmed by 4 bases and J by 0 bases, leaving 13 bases between them.